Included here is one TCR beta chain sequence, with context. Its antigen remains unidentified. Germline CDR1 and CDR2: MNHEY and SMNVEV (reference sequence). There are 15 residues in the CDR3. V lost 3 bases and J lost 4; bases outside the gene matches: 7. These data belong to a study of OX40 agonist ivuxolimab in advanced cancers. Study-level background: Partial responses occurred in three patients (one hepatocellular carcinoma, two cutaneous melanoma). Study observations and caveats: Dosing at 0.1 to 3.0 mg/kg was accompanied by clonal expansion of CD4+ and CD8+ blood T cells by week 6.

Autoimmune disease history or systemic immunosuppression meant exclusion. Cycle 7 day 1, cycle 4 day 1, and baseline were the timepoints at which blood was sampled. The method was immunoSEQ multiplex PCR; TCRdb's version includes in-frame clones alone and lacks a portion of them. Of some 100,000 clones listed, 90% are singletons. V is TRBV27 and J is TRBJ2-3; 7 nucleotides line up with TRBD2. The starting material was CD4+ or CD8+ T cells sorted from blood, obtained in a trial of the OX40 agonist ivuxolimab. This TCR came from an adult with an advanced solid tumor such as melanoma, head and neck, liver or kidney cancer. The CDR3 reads CASSFGGSTSDTQYF. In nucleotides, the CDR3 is TGTGCCAGCAGTTTTGGCGGGAGTACCTCAGATACGCAGTATTTT.